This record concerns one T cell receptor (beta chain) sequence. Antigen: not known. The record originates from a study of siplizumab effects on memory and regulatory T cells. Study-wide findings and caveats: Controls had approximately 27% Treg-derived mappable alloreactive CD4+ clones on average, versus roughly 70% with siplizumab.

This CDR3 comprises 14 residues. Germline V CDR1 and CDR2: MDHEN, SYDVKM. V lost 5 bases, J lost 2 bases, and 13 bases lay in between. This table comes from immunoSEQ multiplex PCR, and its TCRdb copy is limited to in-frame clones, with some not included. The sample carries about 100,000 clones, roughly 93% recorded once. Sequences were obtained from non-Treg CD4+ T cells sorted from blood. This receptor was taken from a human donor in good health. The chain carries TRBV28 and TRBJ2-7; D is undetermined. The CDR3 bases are TGTGCCAGCAGTCCTCCACCGCCGGCCTACGAGCAGTACTTC. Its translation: CASSPPPPAYEQYF.